One and the same sample provided the 23 T cell receptor beta chains below, sequenced in a study of Graves' ophthalmopathy and Graves' hyperthyroidism. CDR3 regions of TCR beta were amplified from RNA transcripts. The first-round RT-PCR employed HTBI primers together with the Qiagen OneStep RT-PCR kit. A multiplex PCR was then performed as the second round. MiXCR was run by TCRdb on the multiplex PCR reads, yielding one entry per CDR3 protein. The table has about 700,000 distinct CDR3 sequences, roughly 40% seen once. Sequenced material: peripheral blood. Source of these receptors: an adult man with Graves' ophthalmopathy.

The V and J genes are TRBV12-3 or TRBV12-4 and TRBJ1-2; tentatively, D is TRBD1 (5 bases). CDR3 length equals 15 residues. Trimming removed 0 bases from V and 4 bases from J, with 12 bases in between. The CDR3, as DNA: TGTGCCAGCAGTTTAGCGGCAGGGTTCGGCTATGGCTACACCTTC. It encodes CASSLAAGFGYGYTF.

This clonotype has a count of ten or more. The chain uses TRBV2 and TRBJ1-4; D is possibly TRBD1 (5 bases). CDR3 length: 13 amino acids. CDR1 is SNHLY, CDR2 FYNNEI, per germline. The V end lost 4 bases, the J end lost 6 bases, and 9 bases lay between the germline ends. The CDR3 sequence: CASSGGEYEKLFF. CDR3 in DNA: TGTGCCAGCAGTGGGGGGGAGTATGAAAAACTGTTTTTT.

This chain links TRBV19 with TRBJ1-1; D call uncertain. CDR3 size: 15 residues. Germline values: CDR1 LNHDA, CDR2 SQIVND (reference sequence). The V end lost 6 bases, the J end lost 1 base, and 15 bases lay between the germline ends. The CDR3 DNA reads TGTGCCAGTAGCGGAGAGGGTTTGGGGAACACTGAAGCTTTCTTT. Its protein is CASSGEGLGNTEAFF.

This clonotype was seen a handful of times. V gene TRBV7-9 combines with J gene TRBJ2-2, with D unresolved. The germline V gene encodes CDR1 SEHNR and CDR2 FQNEAQ (reference sequence). The CDR3 is made up of 14 amino acids. V shed 5 bases and J shed 5 bases, with 12 bases lying between them. The CDR3 DNA sequence: TGTGCCAGCAGCCCCCTAGGAGAAACCGGGGAGCTGTTTTTT. Translation gives CASSPLGETGELFF.

This clonotype showed up many times. The DNA for the CDR3 is TGCAGCGCGGGTTGGGGAAGTGCGGAGACCCAGTACTTC. Translating it yields CSAGWGSAETQYF. The gene calls are TRBV29-1 and TRBJ2-5, with D hard to call. V shed 7 bases and J shed 5 bases, with 17 bases lying between them. In germline, CDR1 is SQVTM, CDR2 ANQGSEA. The CDR3 extends over 13 amino acids.

In this sample, this clonotype turned up a few times. The chain joins TRBV7-2 to TRBJ1-1; 7 nucleotides match TRBD1. J gave up 0 bases and V 3 bases, and 4 bases lay outside the gene matches. Germline V gene data show CDR1 as SGHTA and CDR2 as FQGNSA. The CDR3 sequence is 15 residues long. Here the CDR3 reads CASSFGTVMNTEAFF. The CDR3 DNA sequence: TGTGCCAGCAGCTTTGGGACAGTAATGAACACTGAAGCTTTCTTT. Full variable domain (rest looked up from reference TRBV7-2 and TRBJ1-1): GAGVSQSPSNKVTEKGKDVELRCDPISGHTALYWYRQSLGQGLEFLIYFQGNSAPDKSGLPSDRFSAERTGGSVSTLTIQRTQQEDSAVYLCASSFGTVMNTEAFFGQGTRLTVV.

This clonotype was detected only a few times. The rearrangement joins TRBV5-1 to TRBJ2-5; D may be TRBD2 (6 bases). Germline V CDR1 and CDR2: SGHRS, YFSETQ. Between the trimmed V and J ends, which lost 4 bases and 5 bases, there was a span of 15 bases. This CDR3 spans 14 amino acids. CDR3: CASSTSGPRETQYF. The CDR3 coding sequence is TGCGCCAGCAGCACGAGCGGGCCCCGGGAGACCCAGTACTTC.

This clonotype has ten or more counts. The CDR3 here is CATSGRDRVMRKLFF. The DNA for the CDR3 is TGTGCCACCAGCGGCCGGGACAGGGTTATGCGAAAACTGTTTTTT. This chain uses TRBV15 with TRBJ1-4; 9 bases fit TRBD1. V was pared by 5 bases and J by 10 bases, with 11 bases of the junction left unmatched. The CDR3 extends over 15 amino acids. From germline, CDR1 is LNHNV and CDR2 YYDKDF (reference sequence).

This clonotype was counted between two and nine times. CDR3 DNA sequence: TGTGCCAGCAGCCCGGGCGGATTCGACGGGCCCCAGCATTTT. It yields the protein CASSPGGFDGPQHF. The rearrangement uses TRBV12-3 or TRBV12-4 and TRBJ1-5; D is unresolved. Trimming stripped 6 bases from V and 9 bases from J, with 18 bases between. The CDR3 is 14 residues long.

The chain has TRBV29-1 and TRBJ2-7; TRBD1 matches 12 bases. With V trimmed by 7 bases and J by 7 bases, 8 bases remained unmatched. Germline-derived CDR1 and CDR2 are SQVTM and ANQGSEA. CDR3 length equals 13 residues. The CDR3 loop reads CSGGQGAASEQYF. The DNA for the CDR3 is TGCAGCGGGGGACAGGGGGCGGCGAGTGAGCAGTACTTC.

V usage is TRBV7-2 and J usage is TRBJ2-5; 9 nucleotides match TRBD2. Germline CDR1 and CDR2: SGHTA and FQGNSA. With V trimmed by 3 bases and J by 3 bases, 5 bases remained unmatched. This CDR3 is built from 15 residues. CDR3 region: CASSFSSGGEETQYF. For the CDR3, the DNA is TGTGCCAGCAGCTTTAGTAGCGGGGGAGAAGAGACCCAGTACTTC.

The chain combines TRBV10-3 with TRBJ1-5; D perhaps matches TRBD1 (6 bases). The ends were cut back, 3 bases at V and 1 base at J, with 7 bases in the middle. Germline CDR1 and CDR2: ENHRY and SYGVKD. This CDR3 is built from 14 residues. The DNA of the CDR3 is TGTGCCATCAGTGACAGGGGCAGCAATCAGCCCCAGCATTTT. The encoded protein is CAISDRGSNQPQHF.

This clonotype occurred many times. V and J are TRBV29-1 and TRBJ2-7; TRBD2 matches at 11 bases. This CDR3 region has 13 residues. V lost 7 bases, J lost 5 bases, and 7 bases stayed unmatched. The V gene's germline CDR1 is SQVTM and CDR2 ANQGSEA. CDR3 DNA: TGCAGCGGTGTAGCGGGGGGGATGCACGAGCAGTACTTC. This codes for CSGVAGGMHEQYF.

A note on this clonotype: This may arise from a read error, as a much more abundant clone is one base away. This chain uses TRBV24-1 with TRBJ1-5; 7 nucleotides agree with TRBD1. The CDR3 contains 14 residues. Trimming removed 6 bases from V and 5 bases from J; junction bases left unmatched: 6. Germline-derived CDR1 and CDR2 are KGHDR and SFDVKD. The CDR3 here is CATSSRGQDQPQHF. CDR3 coding DNA: TGTGCCACCAGTTCGAGGGGGCAGGATCAGCCCCAGCATTTT.

This chain joins TRBV15 and TRBJ2-7; 13 bases align to TRBD2. Germline lookup yields CDR1 LNHNV and CDR2 YYDKDF (reference sequence). V lost 2 bases and J lost 2; bases outside the gene matches: 3. The CDR3 runs to 16 residues. DNA of the CDR3: TGTGCCACCAGCAGAAGGACTAGCGGGGGACCCTACGAGCAGTACTTC. It specifies CATSRRTSGGPYEQYF.

The chain joins TRBV2 to TRBJ2-7; 9 bases agree with TRBD2. Trimming cost V 7 bases and J 8 bases; bases outside gene matches: 12. This CDR3 has 14 residues. Germline CDR1 and CDR2: SNHLY and FYNNEI. CDR3 bases: TGTGCCAGCAAATTCAGTAGCGGGAGAAGTAAGCAGTACTTC. Encoded protein: CASKFSSGRSKQYF.

V is TRBV25-1 and J is TRBJ2-7; 8 bases map to TRBD1. The ends lost 5 bases at V and 7 bases at J; junction bases unmatched: 22. The V gene's germline CDR1 is MGHDK and CDR2 SYGVNS. The CDR3 length is 18 residues. CDR3 sequence (DNA): TGTGCCAGCAGTCCCCGGGCATTGCTAATCCAGGGGGCGGGGGAGCAGTACTTC. It specifies CASSPRALLIQGAGEQYF.

The chain couples TRBV4-3 to TRBJ1-2; D not resolved. The V and J ends lost 1 base and 1 base respectively, with 10 bases between them. CDR1 is LGHNA, CDR2 YSLEER, per germline. The CDR3 has 15 residues. CDR3 nucleotides: TGCGCCAGCAGCCAAGCTACAGCCCATAACTATGGCTACACCTTC. Encoded protein: CASSQATAHNYGYTF.

This clonotype was counted at least ten times. The J gene is TRBJ2-5, the V gene TRBV3-1; a weak D match, TRBD1 (6 bases). The CDR3 has 15 residues. CDR1 and CDR2 (germline): LGHDT, YNNKEL (reference sequence). The germline V and J ends were trimmed by 4 bases and 5 bases, with 17 bases remaining between them. Written as DNA, the CDR3 is TGTGCCAGCAGCCTTCCTACGCAGGGGCCCGAGACCCAGTACTTC. As protein: CASSLPTQGPETQYF.

The chain carries TRBV5-4 and TRBJ2-7; tentative D call: TRBD1 (6 bases). Trimming removed 3 bases at V and 0 bases at J, with 13 bases between. The CDR3 consists of 15 residues. Germline CDR1 is SGHNT and CDR2 is YYREEE (reference sequence). The CDR3 protein is CASSSAGEFSYEQYF. The CDR3 DNA reads as TGTGCCAGCAGCTCGGCAGGGGAATTCTCCTACGAGCAGTACTTC.

This rearrangement joins TRBV9 to TRBJ2-7; 10 bases are a match to TRBD1. V shed 4 bases, J shed 2 bases, and the junction held 9 bases outside the gene matches. The CDR3 sequence is 16 residues long. Germline V gene lookup returns CDR1 SGDLS and CDR2 YYNGEE. The CDR3 DNA is TGTGCCAGCAGCAGATATGGGACAGGGGTAACCTACGAGCAGTACTTC. Protein: CASSRYGTGVTYEQYF.

The chain links TRBV15 to TRBJ2-5; the D is unclear. Between the trimmed V and J ends, which lost 2 bases and 5 bases, there was a span of 12 bases. Per the germline V gene, CDR1 is LNHNV and CDR2 is YYDKDF (reference sequence). CDR3 size: 14 residues. CDR3 DNA sequence: TGTGCCACCAGCAGATGGCCTCCCGTGGAGACCCAGTACTTC. It specifies CATSRWPPVETQYF.

This clonotype showed up many times. The chain couples TRBV20-1 to TRBJ1-2; tentative D call: TRBD1 (5 bases). Trimming left V 2 bases short and J 6 bases short, with 7 bases between. The germline V gene has CDR1 DFQATT and CDR2 SNEGSKA (reference sequence). This CDR3 spans 11 amino acids. CDR3 in DNA: TGCAGTGCTAGAAACAGGCATGGCTACACCTTC. The encoded protein is CSARNRHGYTF.